This TCR beta chain originates from a study of cytomegalovirus exposure and HLA in healthy donors. Overall study results and limits: It was 150 to 200 TCR beta chains that were listed as cytomegalovirus-associated. Accurate prediction of most subjects' HLA-A and HLA-B alleles from TCR beta sequences was reported.

With regard to this clone: Its antigen is currently unknown.

Use of 60 Vbeta and 13 Jbeta primers characterized the PCR. The data were produced by immunoSEQ multiplex PCR, yet TCRdb's version contains in-frame clones alone and is incomplete. The sample includes around 150,000 clones, around 67% of them seen just once. Source material: PBMCs. This TCR was sampled from a woman aged 18-30 years in good health and CMV-seropositive.

The chain's CDR3 is CASSVGQYNEKLFF. Written as DNA, the CDR3 is TGTGCCAGCAGCGTAGGGCAGTATAATGAAAAACTGTTTTTT. The chain uses TRBV9 and TRBJ1-4; no reliable D call. Germline CDR1 SGDLS, CDR2 YYNGEE. This CDR3 comprises 14 residues. Trimming took off 0 bases at V and 4 bases at J, with 7 bases between the two ends.